Below, 15 T cell receptor beta chains from the same sample are listed, as sequenced in a study of T cells in Graves' hyperthyroidism and ophthalmopathy. Amplification yielded TCR beta CDR3 regions, with RNA transcripts as the source. Carried out on the TCR CDR3, a first-round RT-PCR used the HTBI primer set. TCRdb analysed the multiplex PCR reads with MiXCR anew, one entry per CDR3 protein. This table has hundreds of thousands of distinct CDR3 sequences, around 13% appearing once. Sequencing was done on a sample of blood. These receptors were collected from a woman in her fifties or sixties with Graves' ophthalmopathy.

This clonotype was picked up many times. The J gene is TRBJ2-4, the V gene TRBV12-3 or TRBV12-4; D might be TRBD2 (6 bases). V lost 3 bases and J lost 3, with 15 bases in between. The CDR3 is 16 amino acids. CDR3 nucleotide sequence: TGTGCCAGCAGTTTTTCGTGGGAGGCTATCAAAAACATTCAGTACTTC. As protein: CASSFSWEAIKNIQYF.

This clonotype was observed many times. The chain carries TRBV5-1 and TRBJ2-7; TRBD2 aligns across 7 bases. Germline lookup yields CDR1 SGHRS and CDR2 YFSETQ. V gave up 3 bases and J gave up 2 bases; unmatched junction bases: 5. The CDR3 covers 14 residues. The CDR3 nucleotides read TGCGCCAGCAGCTCAGGACTAGTCGCCTACGAGCAGTACTTC. Residues: CASSSGLVAYEQYF. Variable domain in full (rest from reference TRBV5-1 and TRBJ2-7): KAGVTQTPRYLIKTRGQQVTLSCSPISGHRSVSWYQQTPGQGLQFLFEYFSETQRNKGNFPGRFSGRQFSNSRSEMNVSTLELGDSALYLCASSSGLVAYEQYFGPGTRLTVT.

Many counts were recorded for this clonotype. This chain connects TRBV7-8 to TRBJ2-7, with D perhaps matching TRBD1 (5 bases). Germline loops: CDR1 SGHVS, CDR2 FQNEAQ. The CDR3 extends over 12 amino acids. V lost 1 base, J lost 6 bases, and 7 bases lay in between. CDR3 DNA: TGTGCCAGCAGCTTAGTAAGGGGCGAGCAGTACTTC. Amino acid sequence: CASSLVRGEQYF.

This clonotype was observed at least ten times. The J gene is TRBJ2-1, the V gene TRBV24-1, with D hard to call. This CDR3 spans 13 amino acids. Germline CDR1 is KGHDR and CDR2 is SFDVKD. V lost 7 bases and J lost 8, with 14 bases in between. The CDR3 region has the DNA TGTGCCACCAGGTCGGTTAGCAATGATGAGCAGTTCTTC. It yields the protein CATRSVSNDEQFF.

This clonotype has a handful of counts. Written as DNA, the CDR3 is TGTGCCAGCAGCCAATCCCACGCGGGAGCCAGCTCCTACGAGCAGTACTTC. Amino acid sequence: CASSQSHAGASSYEQYF. V is TRBV4-2 and J is TRBJ2-7; 7 nucleotides align to TRBD2. Germline V gives CDR1 LGHNA, CDR2 YNFKEQ. J lost 0 bases, V lost 2 bases, and 10 bases had no gene match. The CDR3 loop spans 17 amino acids.

Notes on this clonotype: This may be a read error, as it is one base from a much larger clone. This chain connects TRBV20-1 to TRBJ2-3, with 8 positions matching TRBD2. Germline V gene sequence: CDR1 DFQATT, CDR2 SNEGSKA (reference sequence). This CDR3 has 13 amino acids. CDR3 nucleotides: TGCAGCGAATCTCCAGCGGGAGTCGATACGCAGTATTTT. Amino acid sequence: CSESPAGVDTQYF.

This clonotype was detected ten times or more. V usage is TRBV7-9 and J usage is TRBJ2-5; D not certain. Trimming removed 4 bases from V and 1 base from J, with 10 bases in between. CDR3 length equals 14 residues. The germline gives CDR1 SEHNR, CDR2 FQNEAQ (reference sequence). The CDR3 nucleotides read TGTGCCAGCAGCTCCCCCCTCGCCCAAGAGACCCAGTACTTC. Translating gives CASSSPLAQETQYF. The variable domain in full, with the rest retrieved from reference TRBV7-9 and TRBJ2-5, is DTGVSQNPRHKITKRGQNVTFRCDPISEHNRLYWYRQTLGQGPEFLTYFQNEAQLEKSRLLSDRFSAERPKGSFSTLEIQRTEQGDSAMYLCASSSPLAQETQYFGPGTRLLVL.

This clonotype occurred many times. This sequence joins TRBV2 and TRBJ2-1; D perhaps matches TRBD1 (6 bases). V lost 7 bases, J lost 16 bases, and 23 bases lay in between. This CDR3 has 13 amino acids. Germline lookup yields CDR1 SNHLY and CDR2 FYNNEI. This chain's CDR3 is CASIPQGLGVTFF. The DNA for the CDR3 is TGTGCCAGCATTCCCCAGGGGCTCGGTGTCACCTTCTTC. Complete variable domain (other parts from reference TRBV2 and TRBJ2-1): EPEVTQTPSHQVTQMGQEVILRCVPISNHLYFYWYRQILGQKVEFLVSFYNNEISEKSEIFDDQFSVERPDGSNFTLKIRSTKLEDSAMYFCASIPQGLGVTFFGPGTRLTVL.

The chain uses TRBV5-4 and TRBJ2-1; 14 positions match TRBD2. The CDR3 length is 18 residues. Germline V gene sequence: CDR1 SGHNT, CDR2 YYREEE (reference sequence). V was clipped by 0 bases and J by 3 bases; unmatched bases: 5. The chain's CDR3 is CASSLETSGRALYNEQFF. The CDR3 DNA reads as TGTGCCAGCAGCTTGGAGACTAGCGGGAGGGCCCTCTACAATGAGCAGTTCTTC.

This clonotype was recorded many times. The CDR3 nucleotides are TGTGCCAGCACAATCCCCACCCCGGGACTAGCGGGAGTTTTTGAGCAGTTCTTC. Translating gives CASTIPTPGLAGVFEQFF. The V gene is TRBV28, the J gene TRBJ2-1; 14 bases match TRBD2. J was trimmed by 9 bases and V by 7 bases; bases with no gene match: 17. The germline CDR1 and CDR2 sequences are MDHEN and SYDVKM. The length of the CDR3 is 18 residues.

Ten or more counts support this clonotype. The V and J genes are TRBV12-3 or TRBV12-4 and TRBJ2-2; D gene uncertain. The ends were cut back, 6 bases at V and 0 bases at J, with 5 bases in the middle. The CDR3 sequence is 13 residues long. The CDR3 DNA follows: TGTGCCAGCAGGGTTTCGAACACCGGGGAGCTGTTTTTT. Its protein product is CASRVSNTGELFF.

Many counts were recorded for this clonotype. The gene calls are TRBV6-6 and TRBJ2-5, with D possibly TRBD1 on 6 matching bases. Per the germline V gene, CDR1 is MNHNY and CDR2 is SVGAGI (reference sequence). V lost 2 bases, J lost 5 bases, and 12 bases lay in between. CDR3 length equals 14 residues. The CDR3 loop is CASSYTGKIETQYF. The CDR3 nucleotides read TGTGCCAGCAGTTACACAGGGAAGATTGAGACCCAGTACTTC.

This clonotype was seen once. The rearrangement uses TRBV12-5 and TRBJ2-1; 14 bases map to TRBD2. Looked up from germline, CDR1 is LGHNT and CDR2 is FRNRAP. The CDR3 is made up of 17 amino acids. J gave up 9 bases and V 1 base, and 8 bases lay outside the gene matches. The CDR3 nucleotides are TGTGCTAGTGGTTTGGAAGGACTAGCGGGAGGAAGGAGTGAGCAGTTCTTC. Protein sequence: CASGLEGLAGGRSEQFF.

As concerns this clonotype: At one end, the junction sequence differs from germline, possibly due to a read error. CDR3 sequence: CANSRTGGSSTEAFF. CDR3 nucleotide sequence: TGTGCCAATAGTAGGACAGGGGGCTCGAGCACTGAAGCTTTCTTT. The chain couples TRBV19 to TRBJ1-1; 11 bases fit TRBD1. The CDR3 covers 15 residues. Germline values: CDR1 LNHDA, CDR2 SQIVND (reference sequence).

The V call is TRBV29-1, the J call TRBJ1-2; 7 bases align to TRBD1. V was pared by 7 bases and J by 5 bases, with 10 bases of the junction left unmatched. CDR3 size: 13 residues. The germline V gene encodes CDR1 SQVTM and CDR2 ANQGSEA. The CDR3 loop is CSAPRGDSYGYTF. The DNA for the CDR3 is TGCAGCGCCCCGCGTGGGGACAGTTATGGCTACACCTTC.